The 17 T cell receptor beta chains below were found in one sample sequenced in a study of graft-versus-host responses after intestinal transplantation (dated by TCRdb to the early 2020s). These TCRs are of unknown antigen specificity. The method was the immunoSEQ multiplex PCR assay. The immuneACCESS repertoire file appears here via TCRdb, limited to in-frame rearrangements. These files lack a portion of the clones; in checked studies, under half of the deficit traces to unresolved V genes, and the cause of the others is not known. The sample table shows 70,000 to 100,000 clones, and 85% to 90% are seen once. Less than 0.4% of the sample goes to the ten largest clones. Per the publication, the time point label means: cells obtained before transplantation from donor or recipient. The starting material was unstimulated CD4+ T cells sorted from spleen or lymph node cells, obtained before intestinal transplant. These receptors were taken from a human donor who received an intestinal transplant.

This clone appeared a single time. The chain couples TRBV7-9 to TRBJ2-1; 11 bases agree with TRBD2. Germline V gives CDR1 SEHNR, CDR2 FQNEAQ (reference sequence). CDR3 length: 17 amino acids. The J segment lost 7 bases and the V segment lost 5 bases, leaving 13 bases of the junction unmatched. CDR3 nucleotide sequence: TGTGCCAGCAGCCGGACTAGCGGGTCTTCTCTAGGGAATGAGCAGTTCTTC. Its translation is CASSRTSGSSLGNEQFF. Using reference TRBV7-9 and TRBJ2-1 for the parts outside the CDR3, the full variable domain is DTGVSQNPRHKITKRGQNVTFRCDPISEHNRLYWYRQTLGQGPEFLTYFQNEAQLEKSRLLSDRFSAERPKGSFSTLEIQRTEQGDSAMYLCASSRTSGSSLGNEQFFGPGTRLTVL.

The V gene is TRBV5-4, the J gene TRBJ2-5, with D tentatively TRBD2 (5 bases). In germline, CDR1 is SGHNT, CDR2 YYREEE (reference sequence). Trimming left V 0 bases short and J 3 bases short, with 9 bases between. This CDR3 has 14 residues. This chain's CDR3 is CASSLDLAEETQYF. In DNA form, the CDR3 reads TGTGCCAGCAGCTTGGATCTAGCAGAAGAGACCCAGTACTTC.

The rearrangement links TRBV28 to TRBJ2-7; D is possibly TRBD1 (5 bases). Germline-derived CDR1 and CDR2 are MDHEN and SYDVKM. The CDR3 runs to 13 residues. The V and J ends lost 3 bases and 2 bases respectively, with 8 bases between them. The CDR3 bases are TGTGCCAGCAGTTTGACAGTTCCCTACGAGCAGTACTTC. Its translation is CASSLTVPYEQYF.

The chain combines TRBV5-1 with TRBJ1-1, with D maybe TRBD1 (6 bases). CDR3 size: 16 residues. The V gene's germline CDR1 is SGHRS and CDR2 YFSETQ. The V end lost 0 bases, the J end lost 1 base, and 13 bases lay between the germline ends. CDR3 DNA sequence: TGCGCCAGCAGCTTGGTTTGGGGGCGCAAGAACACTGAAGCTTTCTTT. Protein: CASSLVWGRKNTEAFF.

Comments on this clone: This sample also contains other DNA sequences that code for the same CDR3. CDR3 protein: CASSFRNTEAFF. DNA for the CDR3: TGTGCCAGCAGTTTCAGGAACACTGAAGCTTTCTTT. The chain uses TRBV28 and TRBJ1-1; D gene unclear. The CDR3 consists of 12 residues. V was clipped by 3 bases and J by 1 base, with 3 bases between them. Per the germline V gene, CDR1 is MDHEN and CDR2 is SYDVKM.

CDR3 DNA: TGTGCCAGCTTTGATGGGGGGGGTACAGATACGCAGTATTTT. This codes for CASFDGGGTDTQYF. This sequence joins TRBV6-1 and TRBJ2-3, with TRBD2 matching over 7 bases. Germline CDR1 reads MNHNS; CDR2 reads SASEGT. The CDR3 runs to 14 residues. V shed 8 bases and J 3 bases; nucleotides not matched to a gene: 8.

The rearrangement uses TRBV4-2 and TRBJ1-6; 8 bases line up with TRBD1. Germline CDR1 is LGHNA and CDR2 is YNFKEQ. This CDR3 spans 16 amino acids. V was clipped by 0 bases and J by 9 bases; unmatched bases: 7. The CDR3 loop is CASSQEGQGAASPLHF. CDR3 sequence (DNA): TGTGCCAGCAGCCAAGAAGGTCAGGGGGCGGCTTCACCCCTCCACTTT.

The CDR3 here is CASGVEGAGNQPQHF. As DNA, the CDR3 is TGTGCCAGCGGGGTTGAGGGGGCGGGCAATCAGCCCCAGCATTTT. The gene calls are TRBV6-5 and TRBJ1-5; 7 nucleotides line up with TRBD1. J gave up 2 bases and V 8 bases, and 9 bases lay outside the gene matches. The germline gives CDR1 MNHEY, CDR2 SVGAGI. CDR3 length equals 15 residues.

V is TRBV5-1 and J is TRBJ1-6, with 10 bases lining up with TRBD1. With 0 bases clipped from V and 9 bases from J, the junction kept 6 bases outside the gene matches. From germline, CDR1 is SGHRS and CDR2 YFSETQ. There are 16 residues in the CDR3. The CDR3 reads CASSLEAGQGSSPLHF. DNA of the CDR3: TGCGCCAGCAGCTTGGAGGCGGGACAGGGGAGTTCACCCCTCCACTTT.

The CDR3 spells CASSEGSPGRGYTF. The DNA for the CDR3 is TGTGCCAGCAGTGAAGGGTCGCCGGGGAGGGGCTACACCTTC. The rearrangement joins TRBV6-4 to TRBJ1-2; D is ambiguous. This CDR3 is 14 amino acids long. V lost 3 bases, J lost 8 bases, and 16 bases lay in between. Germline assignment: CDR1 MRHNA and CDR2 SNTAGT.

This rearrangement joins TRBV9 to TRBJ2-7; 10 nucleotides line up with TRBD2. Trimming cost V 3 bases and J 5 bases; bases outside gene matches: 8. This CDR3 contains 15 residues. The germline V gene has CDR1 SGDLS and CDR2 YYNGEE. In nucleotides, the CDR3 is TGTGCCAGCAGCGCTAGAGGGACTAGCGTCCACGAGCAGTACTTC. Protein: CASSARGTSVHEQYF.

This clone was seen once. The CDR3 sequence: CASSRFRGQGPGETQYF. As DNA, the CDR3 is TGTGCCAGCAGTCGATTTAGGGGACAGGGTCCCGGAGAGACCCAGTACTTC. The chain carries TRBV27 and TRBJ2-5, with 9 bases that match TRBD1. With 5 bases clipped from V and 4 bases from J, the junction kept 14 bases outside the gene matches. The germline CDR1 and CDR2 sequences are MNHEY and SMNVEV (reference sequence). CDR3 size: 17 residues.

The V call is TRBV5-1, the J call TRBJ2-7, with TRBD2 matching 8 bases. From germline, CDR1 is SGHRS and CDR2 YFSETQ. The CDR3 is 13 residues long. Unmatched junction bases numbered 1, after V lost 0 bases and J lost 5 bases. CDR3 region: CASSLEGLDEQYF. The CDR3 coding sequence is TGCGCCAGCAGCTTGGAGGGACTAGACGAGCAGTACTTC.

This clone was counted a single time. The chain recombines TRBV6-6 with TRBJ1-6, with 10 bases identical to TRBD1. The CDR3 runs to 15 residues. Per germline, CDR1 MNHNY and CDR2 SVGAGI (reference sequence). V lost 6 bases and J lost 9; bases outside the gene matches: 8. The CDR3 loop is CASSPGGQGISPLHF. The CDR3 coding sequence is TGTGCCAGCAGCCCCGGGGGACAGGGGATTTCACCCCTCCACTTT.

The chain joins TRBV9 to TRBJ1-2, with 8 bases matching TRBD1. This CDR3 contains 14 residues. Germline V gives CDR1 SGDLS, CDR2 YYNGEE. V shed 0 bases, J shed 7 bases, and the junction held 5 bases outside the gene matches. The CDR3 DNA is TGTGCCAGCAGCGTAGCAGGACAGGGCAGTGGCTACACCTTC. Protein: CASSVAGQGSGYTF.

The chain employs TRBV9 and TRBJ2-2; no clear D gene. Per germline, CDR1 SGDLS and CDR2 YYNGEE. V was clipped by 4 bases and J by 5 bases, with 9 bases between them. The CDR3 is 13 residues long. This chain's CDR3 is CASSLRATGELFF. The CDR3 DNA is TGTGCCAGCAGCCTCAGAGCGACCGGGGAGCTGTTTTTT.

CDR3 coding DNA: TGTGCCAGCAGCAAAAGGACTGGGTCCCCGAACTTC. Its protein is CASSKRTGSPNF. This sequence joins TRBV21-1 and TRBJ2-5; the table calls TRBD2, which could not be checked here. TRBV21-1 is termed a pseudogene. This CDR3 is built from 12 residues.